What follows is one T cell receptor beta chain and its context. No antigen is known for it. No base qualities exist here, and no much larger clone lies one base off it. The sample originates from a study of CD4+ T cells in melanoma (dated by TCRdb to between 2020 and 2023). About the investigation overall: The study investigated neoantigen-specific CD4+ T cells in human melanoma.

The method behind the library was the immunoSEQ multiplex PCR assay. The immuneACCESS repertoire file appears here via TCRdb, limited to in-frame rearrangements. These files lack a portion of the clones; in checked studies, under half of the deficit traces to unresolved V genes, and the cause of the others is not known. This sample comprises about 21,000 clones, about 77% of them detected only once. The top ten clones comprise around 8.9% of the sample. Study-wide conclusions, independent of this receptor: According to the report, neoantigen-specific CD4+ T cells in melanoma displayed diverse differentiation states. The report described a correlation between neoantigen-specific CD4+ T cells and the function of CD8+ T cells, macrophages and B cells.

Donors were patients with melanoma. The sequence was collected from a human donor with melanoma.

CDR3 loop: CASSSPGDYLYNSPLHF. The DNA reads as follows: TGTGCCAGCAGCTCTCCCGGGGACTACCTCTATAATTCACCCCTCCACTTT. The chain links TRBV7-9 with TRBJ1-6; TRBD1 is perhaps the D gene, given 5 matching bases. V and J lose 4 bases and 3 bases, and a span of 16 bases separates them. The germline V gene (reference sequence) supplies CDR1 SEHNR and CDR2 FQNEAQ. The CDR3 contains 17 residues, cysteine and phenylalanine counted. Only CDR3 DNA is held: 51 bases, read in frame from base 1.